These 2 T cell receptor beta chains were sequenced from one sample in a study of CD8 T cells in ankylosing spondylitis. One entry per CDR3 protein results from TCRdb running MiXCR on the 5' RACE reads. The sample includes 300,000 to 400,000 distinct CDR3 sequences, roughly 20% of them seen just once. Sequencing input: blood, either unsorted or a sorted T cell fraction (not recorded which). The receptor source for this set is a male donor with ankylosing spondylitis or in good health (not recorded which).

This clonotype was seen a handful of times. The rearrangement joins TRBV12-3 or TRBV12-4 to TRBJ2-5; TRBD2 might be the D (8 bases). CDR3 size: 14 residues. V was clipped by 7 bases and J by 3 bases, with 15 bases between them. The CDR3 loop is CASTGGGQKETQYF. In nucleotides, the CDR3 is TGTGCCAGCACCGGGGGGGGACAGAAAGAGACCCAGTACTTC.

The CDR3 loop reads CATSREFDRGYEQYF. The CDR3 DNA reads TGTGCCACCAGCAGAGAGTTTGACAGGGGCTACGAGCAGTACTTC. This chain joins TRBV15 and TRBJ2-7, with 8 positions matching TRBD1. The CDR3 runs to 15 residues. V lost 0 bases and J lost 3; bases outside the gene matches: 4. Germline V lookup: CDR1 LNHNV, CDR2 YYDKDF (reference sequence).